The source of this T cell receptor beta chain is a study of monozygotic twins with cystic fibrosis. Notes on the study in general: Co-twins had the most similar V usage for 13 of 16 pairs, J for 8.

In regard to this clone: The antigen is undetermined.

The protocol was immunoSEQ multiplex PCR, while the TCRdb copy is restricted to in-frame clones and leaves out a portion. The profile covers about 24,000 clones, with around nine tenths appearing a single time and less than 1.5% taken by the ten largest. J gave up 3 bases and V 4 bases, and 2 bases lay outside the gene matches. This CDR3 spans 15 amino acids. The germline V gene encodes CDR1 MDHEN and CDR2 SYDVKM. The origin of this receptor is a woman in her twenties or thirties with cystic fibrosis. The V and J genes are TRBV28 and TRBJ2-2; TRBD1 agrees at 10 bases. Sequencing was performed on blood. The CDR3 bases are TGTGCCAGCAGTTCAGGACAGGGGGACACCGGGGAGCTGTTTTTT. This gives the protein CASSSGQGDTGELFF.